The 7 T cell receptor beta chains reported below all come from one sample, sequenced in a study of cytomegalovirus exposure and HLA in healthy donors. The data were produced by immunoSEQ multiplex PCR, yet TCRdb's version contains in-frame clones alone and is incomplete. The sample lists about 130,000 clones, 85% to 95% seen once, with 1% to 1.5% in the top ten. Material: PBMCs. These receptors were obtained from a young woman in good health and CMV-seronegative.

The chain recombines TRBV5-1 with TRBJ1-4; D unclear. The length of the CDR3 is 15 residues. Deletions cut 4 bases from V and 0 bases from J, with 10 bases between. The germline gives CDR1 SGHRS, CDR2 YFSETQ. The CDR3 spells CASSRTRATNEKLFF. The CDR3 DNA reads TGCGCCAGCAGCCGTACTAGAGCAACTAATGAAAAACTGTTTTTT.

V is TRBV5-6 and J is TRBJ2-2, with D possibly TRBD2 on 6 matching bases. The CDR3 contains 14 residues. The V gene's germline CDR1 is SGHDT and CDR2 YYEEEE. V dropped 4 bases and J dropped 5 bases, with 12 bases sitting between them. CDR3 coding DNA: TGTGCCAGCAGCCCGGGAGTGGGGACCGGGGAGCTGTTTTTT. This sequence encodes CASSPGVGTGELFF. Supplemented by reference TRBV5-6 and TRBJ2-2, the full variable domain reads DAGVTQSPTHLIKTRGQQVTLRCSPKSGHDTVSWYQQALGQGPQFIFQYYEEEERQRGNFPDRFSGHQFPNYSSELNVNALLLGDSALYLCASSPGVGTGELFFGEGSRLTVL.

In nucleotides, the CDR3 is TGTGCCAGCGGCTGGACAGGAGACTCTGGAAACACCATATATTTT. This encodes CASGWTGDSGNTIYF. The chain has TRBV5-6 and TRBJ1-3, with 7 bases lining up with TRBD1. Germline V gene sequence: CDR1 SGHDT, CDR2 YYEEEE. V lost 7 bases and J lost 0; bases outside the gene matches: 7. This CDR3 comprises 15 residues. The entire variable domain, with the rest obtained from reference TRBV5-6 and TRBJ1-3, is as follows: DAGVTQSPTHLIKTRGQQVTLRCSPKSGHDTVSWYQQALGQGPQFIFQYYEEEERQRGNFPDRFSGHQFPNYSSELNVNALLLGDSALYLCASGWTGDSGNTIYFGEGSWLTVV.

This clone was observed a single time. The chain uses TRBV28 and TRBJ2-5; 8 bases agree with TRBD2. The CDR3 totals 13 residues. With 6 bases clipped from V and 5 bases from J, the junction kept 5 bases outside the gene matches. CDR1 MDHEN and CDR2 SYDVKM come from the germline V gene. CDR3 residues: CASSLAGLETQYF. CDR3 DNA: TGTGCCAGCAGCCTAGCGGGCCTGGAGACCCAGTACTTC.

The V gene is TRBV6-5, the J gene TRBJ1-1; 10 bases fit TRBD1. V lost 6 bases, J lost 7 bases, and 11 bases stayed unmatched. Germline lookup yields CDR1 MNHEY and CDR2 SVGAGI. CDR3 length: 15 amino acids. CDR3 DNA: TGTGCCAGCAGACCCCTGACAGGGGGCGTGGGTGAAGCTTTCTTT. It yields the protein CASRPLTGGVGEAFF.

This rearrangement joins TRBV19 to TRBJ2-7; 10 bases match TRBD2. The CDR3 totals 14 residues. In germline, CDR1 is LNHDA, CDR2 SQIVND (reference sequence). With V trimmed by 4 bases and J by 3 bases, 3 bases remained unmatched. The CDR3 spells CASSKLAGFYEQYF. The CDR3 region has the DNA TGTGCCAGTAGTAAACTAGCGGGGTTCTACGAGCAGTACTTC. Full variable domain (remainder filled in from reference TRBV19 and TRBJ2-7): DGGITQSPKYLFRKEGQNVTLSCEQNLNHDAMYWYRQDPGQGLRLIYYSQIVNDFQKGDIAEGYSVSREKKESFPLTVTSAQKNPTAFYLCASSKLAGFYEQYFGPGTRLTVT.

This clone showed up just once. The chain carries TRBV19 and TRBJ1-5; D may be TRBD1 (5 bases). CDR3 length: 15 residues. The germline V gene has CDR1 LNHDA and CDR2 SQIVND (reference sequence). V lost 1 base to trimming and J lost 2 bases, with 9 bases between them. The CDR3 here is CASSIGQLGNQPQHF. CDR3 sequence (DNA): TGTGCCAGTAGTATAGGACAGTTGGGCAATCAGCCCCAGCATTTT. Drawing the rest from reference TRBV19 and TRBJ1-5, the complete variable domain is DGGITQSPKYLFRKEGQNVTLSCEQNLNHDAMYWYRQDPGQGLRLIYYSQIVNDFQKGDIAEGYSVSREKKESFPLTVTSAQKNPTAFYLCASSIGQLGNQPQHFGDGTRLSIL.